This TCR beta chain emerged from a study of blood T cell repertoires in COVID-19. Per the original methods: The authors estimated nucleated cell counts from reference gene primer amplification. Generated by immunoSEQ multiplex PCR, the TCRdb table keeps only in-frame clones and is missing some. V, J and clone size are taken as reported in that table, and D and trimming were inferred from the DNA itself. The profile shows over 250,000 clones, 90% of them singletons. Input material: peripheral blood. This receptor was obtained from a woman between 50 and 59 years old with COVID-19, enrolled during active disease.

The chain's CDR3 is CASSSYRLGSTEAFF. The DNA of the CDR3 is TGTGCCAGCAGCTCGTACAGGCTGGGTAGCACTGAAGCTTTCTTT. The chain uses TRBV14 and TRBJ1-1, with a weak D call TRBD1 (5 bases). This CDR3 contains 15 residues. Trimming took off 5 bases at V and 4 bases at J, with 17 bases between the two ends. From germline, CDR1 is SGHDN and CDR2 FVKESK.